These 18 T cell receptor beta chains were sequenced from one sample in a study of CD8+ T cells in alopecia areata (dated by TCRdb to 2016 to 2018). The library was produced with the immunoSEQ multiplex PCR assay. To provide template for TCR sequencing, every sample had RNA extracted and reverse transcribed into cDNA. TCRdb obtained this table from immuneACCESS and retained in-frame rearrangements with V and J assigned. These tables miss some clones; where compared with another copy, unresolved V genes account for less than half of the shortfall, and the remainder is unexplained. The sample profile shows about 200,000 clones; approximately 38% of them were found once. 0.4% to 0.55% of the sample comes from the top ten. The meaning of the sample's treatment or condition label: oral pan-JAK inhibitor, 5-10 mg twice daily. Sequenced here: CD4+ T cells sorted from blood, sampled at approximately week 30, from a patient treated with tofacitinib. All receptors come from a human donor with alopecia areata.

This clone occurred a few times. V usage is TRBV6-5 and J usage is TRBJ2-2, with TRBD1 matching over 8 bases. The germline V gene encodes CDR1 MNHEY and CDR2 SVGAGI. This CDR3 is 16 amino acids long. The ends lost 4 bases at V and 4 bases at J; junction bases unmatched: 8. CDR3 in amino acids: CASSSWRTGTTGELFF. Here the CDR3 DNA reads TGTGCCAGCAGTTCTTGGCGGACAGGGACCACCGGGGAGCTGTTTTTT.

This clone has more than one count but fewer than ten. The genes are TRBV7-9 and TRBJ2-7; weak D call: TRBD2 (6 bases). Germline V gene sequence: CDR1 SEHNR, CDR2 FQNEAQ (reference sequence). Deletions cut 4 bases from V and 1 base from J, with 11 bases between. The CDR3 length is 14 residues. CDR3 in DNA: TGTGCCAGCAGCTCGCCGGGACTGTCCTACGAGCAGTACTTC. Residues: CASSSPGLSYEQYF.

In its sample, this clone was seen a few times. The rearrangement joins TRBV2 to TRBJ2-5; 8 bases fit TRBD1. CDR3 length: 13 residues. Per germline, CDR1 SNHLY and CDR2 FYNNEI. V was clipped by 6 bases and J by 1 base; unmatched bases: 1. The CDR3 DNA follows: TGTGCCAGCAGGGGGACAGGCCAAGAGACCCAGTACTTC. It translates to CASRGTGQETQYF.

J is TRBJ2-3 and V is TRBV19, with 12 bases aligning to TRBD2. J was trimmed by 6 bases and V by 10 bases; bases with no gene match: 8. Germline V gene sequence: CDR1 LNHDA, CDR2 SQIVND (reference sequence). CDR3 length: 14 residues. CDR3 DNA sequence: TGTGCCACCTTGACTAGCGGGGGATCTGATACGCAGTATTTT. Translated: CATLTSGGSDTQYF.

This clone was seen a few times. The rearrangement uses TRBV29-1 and TRBJ1-1, with a possible D match to TRBD1 (6 bases). The CDR3 is made up of 12 amino acids. Trimming removed 6 bases from V and 5 bases from J, with 13 bases in between. Germline loops: CDR1 SQVTM, CDR2 ANQGSEA. CDR3 sequence (DNA): TGCAGCGTGGGGGCACGTGGAACTGAAGCTTTCTTT. Encoded protein: CSVGARGTEAFF.

The chain employs TRBV9 and TRBJ2-5; 9 nucleotides line up with TRBD2. This CDR3 region has 16 residues. Losses at the gene ends were 3 bases for V and 2 bases for J; bases not matched to a gene: 8. Germline values: CDR1 SGDLS, CDR2 YYNGEE. CDR3: CASSAQLAGTQETQYF. CDR3 bases: TGTGCCAGCAGCGCCCAACTAGCGGGCACTCAAGAGACCCAGTACTTC. The entire variable domain, with the rest obtained from reference TRBV9 and TRBJ2-5, is as follows: DSGVTQTPKHLITATGQRVTLRCSPRSGDLSVYWYQQSLDQGLQFLIQYYNGEERAKGNILERFSAQQFPDLHSELNLSSLELGDSALYFCASSAQLAGTQETQYFGPGTRLLVL.

The chain links TRBV14 to TRBJ1-2; 9 bases agree with TRBD1. The CDR3 has 15 amino acids. The germline CDR1 and CDR2 sequences are SGHDN and FVKESK. J gave up 2 bases and V 4 bases, and 5 bases lay outside the gene matches. DNA of the CDR3: TGTGCCAGCAGCCCGCCCGGGACAGGGAACTATGGCTACACCTTC. It specifies CASSPPGTGNYGYTF.

This rearrangement joins TRBV6-5 to TRBJ1-2, with TRBD1 as a possible D gene (5 bases). Trimming left V 7 bases short and J 8 bases short, with 11 bases between. There are 11 residues in the CDR3. Germline V gene lookup returns CDR1 MNHEY and CDR2 SVGAGI. CDR3 nucleotide sequence: TGTGCCAGCACCGGGGCCTACGGCTACACCTTC. It specifies CASTGAYGYTF.

This clone was detected only a few times. This chain uses TRBV6-5 with TRBJ2-5; D unclear. Per germline, CDR1 MNHEY and CDR2 SVGAGI. This CDR3 spans 12 amino acids. The germline V and J ends were trimmed by 7 bases and 2 bases, with 8 bases remaining between them. The CDR3 region has the DNA TGTGCCAGCACCTGGTCACAAGAGACCCAGTACTTC. Protein: CASTWSQETQYF.

This clone has a single count. The rearrangement uses TRBV5-4 and TRBJ2-1; a weak D match, TRBD1 (5 bases). CDR3 length equals 13 residues. Trimming removed 3 bases from V and 4 bases from J, with 8 bases in between. Germline CDR1 and CDR2: SGHNT and YYREEE (reference sequence). The CDR3 DNA reads as TGTGCCAGCAGCTCGACAGCTTACAATGAGCAGTTCTTC. Translated: CASSSTAYNEQFF.

This rearrangement joins TRBV7-7 to TRBJ2-5, with D possibly matching TRBD2 (6 bases). The CDR3 consists of 13 residues. Germline V gene lookup returns CDR1 SSHAT and CDR2 FNYEAQ (reference sequence). The chain's CDR3 is CASGPDRRETQYF. DNA for the CDR3: TGTGCTAGCGGCCCCGACAGAAGGGAGACCCAGTACTTC.

The V call is TRBV5-4, the J call TRBJ2-2, with a weak D call TRBD2 (5 bases). Germline loops: CDR1 SGHNT, CDR2 YYREEE (reference sequence). The CDR3 sequence is 15 residues long. Trimming pared 2 bases from V and 2 bases from J, leaving 10 bases between. The CDR3 reads CASSFGRINTGELFF. The DNA for the CDR3 is TGTGCCAGCAGCTTTGGGAGAATCAACACCGGGGAGCTGTTTTTT. The full variable domain, rest sourced from reference TRBV5-4 and TRBJ2-2, is ETGVTQSPTHLIKTRGQQVTLRCSSQSGHNTVSWYQQALGQGPQFIFQYYREEENGRGNFPPRFSGLQFPNYSSELNVNALELDDSALYLCASSFGRINTGELFFGEGSRLTVL.

The table lists this clone with a few counts. The chain uses TRBV11-2 and TRBJ2-1; D is unresolved. Trimming took off 2 bases at V and 5 bases at J, with 7 bases between the two ends. Germline V gives CDR1 SGHAT, CDR2 FQNNGV. The CDR3 sequence is 13 residues long. CDR3: CASSLPQNNEQFF. The DNA for the CDR3 is TGTGCCAGCAGCTTACCTCAAAACAATGAGCAGTTCTTC.

In this sample, this clone turned up many times. The chain is built from TRBV6-6 and TRBJ1-3, with no clear D. This CDR3 spans 14 amino acids. Trimming stripped 5 bases from V and 2 bases from J, with 10 bases between. Germline CDR1 and CDR2: MNHNY and SVGAGI (reference sequence). CDR3 nucleotides: TGTGCCAGCAGTCGCGGTGGCACTGGAAACACCATATATTTT. Translation: CASSRGGTGNTIYF.

The V call is TRBV14, the J call TRBJ2-6; 14 bases are shared with TRBD2. This CDR3 is 18 amino acids long. J gave up 2 bases and V 4 bases, and 4 bases lay outside the gene matches. Germline V gene lookup returns CDR1 SGHDN and CDR2 FVKESK. The CDR3 loop reads CASSLRLAGGPGANVLTF. CDR3 DNA sequence: TGTGCCAGCAGCCTTCGACTAGCGGGGGGGCCTGGGGCCAACGTCCTGACTTTC.

V and J are TRBV18 and TRBJ2-3; possible D gene TRBD2, 6 bases. The V end was cut by 6 bases, the J end by 5 bases, with 6 bases between. Germline V gene sequence: CDR1 KGHSH, CDR2 LQKENI. The CDR3 runs to 11 residues. CDR3 loop: CASSREDTQYF. The CDR3 region has the DNA TGTGCCAGCTCGCGGGAAGATACGCAGTATTTT.

This clone appeared a few times. The chain has TRBV19 and TRBJ2-6; D might be TRBD1 (5 bases). This CDR3 contains 17 residues. Trimming took off 6 bases at V and 5 bases at J, with 20 bases between the two ends. Germline V gives CDR1 LNHDA, CDR2 SQIVND (reference sequence). Written as DNA, the CDR3 is TGTGCCAGTAGCACAGGACCTCCGTCTGTCTGGGCCAACGTCCTGACTTTC. Amino acids: CASSTGPPSVWANVLTF.

A few counts support this clone. The V call is TRBV6-1, the J call TRBJ2-3, with TRBD2 identical over 8 bases. Germline V gene data show CDR1 as MNHNS and CDR2 as SASEGT. CDR3 size: 16 residues. J was trimmed by 4 bases and V by 2 bases; bases with no gene match: 8. The CDR3 region has the DNA TGTGCCAGCAGTGAAAGGCCAGCGGGAGCCTCAGATACGCAGTATTTT. Translated, it gives CASSERPAGASDTQYF.